The T cell receptor (beta chain) under discussion was sequenced for a study of cytomegalovirus exposure and HLA in healthy donors. The CDR3 consists of 13 residues. Per germline, CDR1 MNHEY and CDR2 SVGAGI. Trimming cost V 7 bases and J 3 bases, with 10 bases left between them. Broader study findings: Most observed TCR sequences were rare, whereas some public TCRs were detected in many donors. One variant, a missense change in DCLRE1C, was linked in a later analysis to TCR beta V- and J-gene trimming.

Primers for the PCR totalled 60 Vbeta and 13 Jbeta. Repertoires were generated with immunoSEQ multiplex PCR, while TCRdb's copy carries only in-frame clones and drops some. The sample consists of around 250,000 clones, nearly 95% of them appearing once. With regard to this clone: Its antigen is currently unknown.

Sequences were obtained from PBMCs. J is TRBJ2-1 and V is TRBV6-5; tentatively, D is TRBD2 (5 bases). The sequence was obtained from a girl aged 2-10 years in good health and CMV-seronegative. CDR3 protein: CASKRYLYNEQFF. The CDR3 region has the DNA TGTGCCAGCAAGCGGTACCTCTACAATGAGCAGTTCTTC.